The present T cell receptor (beta chain) was sequenced within a study of identical twins. Only a few counts were recorded for this clonotype. This CDR3 has 15 residues. V dropped 0 bases and J dropped 0 bases, with 10 bases sitting between them. Germline V CDR1 and CDR2: SGHRS, YFSETQ. Template switching added a universal primer binding site, and final cDNA carried unique molecular identifiers. One entry per CDR3 protein, called by TCRdb with MiXCR from the 5' RACE reads. The data contain fewer than 250,000 distinct CDR3 sequences, about a tenth of them singletons. Input material: memory (CD45RO+) T cells sorted from blood. This chain connects TRBV5-1 to TRBJ2-7, with D tentatively TRBD1 or TRBD2 (5 bases each). This receptor was identified in a woman younger than 30 in good health. The CDR3 reads CASSLEEGHSYEQYF. For the CDR3, the DNA is TGCGCCAGCAGCTTGGAAGAGGGGCACTCCTACGAGCAGTACTTC.